This T cell receptor beta chain stems from a study of blood T cell repertoires in COVID-19. Germline V gene data show CDR1 as LNHNV and CDR2 as YYDKDF (reference sequence). The length of the CDR3 is 16 residues. Trimming at V came to 5 bases and at J to 2 bases, leaving 8 bases not matched to a gene. Repertoires were generated with immunoSEQ multiplex PCR, while TCRdb's copy carries only in-frame clones and drops some. This table holds around 250,000 clones, 86% found once. This chain connects TRBV15 to TRBJ2-1; 8 bases are shared with TRBD2. Sample: PBMCs or T cells enriched from blood (not recorded which). This receptor was taken from a young man who had recovered from COVID-19. The CDR3 loop reads CATSPRLAGPYNEQFF. In DNA, the CDR3 is TGTGCCACCAGCCCGAGGCTAGCGGGCCCCTACAATGAGCAGTTCTTC.